The present T cell receptor beta chain was sequenced within a study of T cells in Graves' hyperthyroidism and ophthalmopathy. Study-level findings and limits: With a median lead of approximately six months before onset, the model predicted ophthalmopathy. A model of 13 V-J pairs discriminated ophthalmopathy from stable hyperthyroidism.

Germline V gene lookup returns CDR1 KGHSH and CDR2 LQKENI. Deletions cut 6 bases from V and 0 bases from J, with 11 bases between. The CDR3 runs to 14 residues. TCR beta CDR3 sequences were amplified from RNA transcripts. The HTBI primer set drove a first-round RT-PCR of the TCR CDR3. A single record per CDR3 protein comes from TCRdb applying MiXCR to the multiplex PCR reads. The sample has hundreds of thousands of distinct CDR3 sequences; roughly 13% are singletons. There are many counts of this clonotype. Its antigen is still unknown. The rearrangement links TRBV18 to TRBJ1-2, with a tentative D call TRBD1 (5 bases). Sequenced: blood. The TCR comes from a woman aged 18-29 years with Graves' hyperthyroidism. The CDR3 loop reads CASSPGQTNYGYTF. The CDR3 bases are TGTGCCAGCTCCCCTGGACAAACTAACTATGGCTACACCTTC.